This T cell receptor beta chain was profiled in a study of OX40 agonist ivuxolimab in advanced cancers. Study background: Patients received ivuxolimab, an agonistic anti-OX40 (CD134) antibody.

Overall study findings and caveats: With doses of 0.1 to 3.0 mg/kg, CD4+ and CD8+ blood T cells had undergone clonal expansion by week 6.

The data were produced by immunoSEQ multiplex PCR, yet TCRdb's version contains in-frame clones alone and is incomplete. The table includes roughly 65,000 clones, 87% detected once. The sampling schedule covered blood at baseline, cycle 4 day 1, and cycle 7 day 1. V was clipped by 7 bases and J by 10 bases, with 17 bases between them. The CDR3 has 13 amino acids. Germline CDR1 is MNHNS and CDR2 is SASEGT. For this clone: No antigen is known for it.

The rearrangement joins TRBV6-1 to TRBJ2-1, with D tentatively TRBD2 (5 bases). Specimen: CD4+ or CD8+ T cells sorted from blood, collected in a trial of the OX40 agonist ivuxolimab. This TCR came from an adult with an advanced solid tumor such as melanoma, head and neck, liver or kidney cancer. This CDR3 is CASTKDWAQEQFF. CDR3 bases: TGTGCCAGCACCAAGGACTGGGCTCAGGAGCAGTTCTTC.